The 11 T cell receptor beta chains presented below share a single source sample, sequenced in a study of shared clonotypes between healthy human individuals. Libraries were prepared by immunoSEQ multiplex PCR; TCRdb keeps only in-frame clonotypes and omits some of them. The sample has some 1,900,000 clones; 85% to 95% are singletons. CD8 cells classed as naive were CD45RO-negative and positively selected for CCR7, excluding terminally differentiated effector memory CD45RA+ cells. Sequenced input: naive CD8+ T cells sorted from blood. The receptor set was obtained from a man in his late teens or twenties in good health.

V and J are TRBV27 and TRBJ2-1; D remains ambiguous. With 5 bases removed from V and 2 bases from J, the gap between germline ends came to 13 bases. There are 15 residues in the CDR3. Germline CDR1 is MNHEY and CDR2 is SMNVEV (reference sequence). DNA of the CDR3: TGTGCCAGCAGTCCCACCTTGACCCCCTACAATGAGCAGTTCTTC. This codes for CASSPTLTPYNEQFF.

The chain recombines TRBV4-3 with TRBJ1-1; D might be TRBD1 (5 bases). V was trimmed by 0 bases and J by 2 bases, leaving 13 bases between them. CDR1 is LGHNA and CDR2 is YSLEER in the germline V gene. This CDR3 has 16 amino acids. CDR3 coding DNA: TGCGCCAGCAGCCAAGACGCAGGGAATTATAACACTGAAGCTTTCTTT. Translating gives CASSQDAGNYNTEAFF.

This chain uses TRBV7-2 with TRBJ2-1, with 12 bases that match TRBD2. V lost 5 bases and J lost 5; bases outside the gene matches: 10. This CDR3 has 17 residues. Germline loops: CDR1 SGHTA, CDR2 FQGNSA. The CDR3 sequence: CASSPYLAGGPHNEQFF. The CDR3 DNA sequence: TGTGCCAGCAGCCCTTACCTAGCGGGAGGGCCCCACAATGAGCAGTTCTTC. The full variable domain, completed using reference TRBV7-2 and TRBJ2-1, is GAGVSQSPSNKVTEKGKDVELRCDPISGHTALYWYRQSLGQGLEFLIYFQGNSAPDKSGLPSDRFSAERTGGSVSTLTIQRTQQEDSAVYLCASSPYLAGGPHNEQFFGPGTRLTVL.

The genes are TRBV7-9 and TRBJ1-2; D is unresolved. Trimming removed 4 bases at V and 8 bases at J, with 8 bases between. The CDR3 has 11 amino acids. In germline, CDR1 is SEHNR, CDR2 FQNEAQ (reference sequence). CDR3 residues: CASSSIRGYTF. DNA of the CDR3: TGTGCCAGCAGCTCTATAAGGGGCTACACCTTC.

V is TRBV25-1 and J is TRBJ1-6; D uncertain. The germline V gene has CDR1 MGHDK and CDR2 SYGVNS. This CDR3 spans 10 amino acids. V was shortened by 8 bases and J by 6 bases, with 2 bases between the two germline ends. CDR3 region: CASGNSPLHF. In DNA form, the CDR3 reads TGTGCCAGCGGTAATTCACCCCTCCACTTT. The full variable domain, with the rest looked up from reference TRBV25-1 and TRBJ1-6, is EADIYQTPRYLVIGTGKKITLECSQTMGHDKMYWYQQDPGMELHLIHYSYGVNSTEKGDLSSESTVSRIRTEHFPLTLESARPSHTSQYLCASGNSPLHFGNGTRLTVT.

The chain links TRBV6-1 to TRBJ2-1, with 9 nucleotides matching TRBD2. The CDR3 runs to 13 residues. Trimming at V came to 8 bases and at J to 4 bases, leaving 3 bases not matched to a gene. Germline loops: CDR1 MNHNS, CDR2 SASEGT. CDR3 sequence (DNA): TGTGCCAGCGTCGGACTAGCGTACAATGAGCAGTTCTTC. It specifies CASVGLAYNEQFF.

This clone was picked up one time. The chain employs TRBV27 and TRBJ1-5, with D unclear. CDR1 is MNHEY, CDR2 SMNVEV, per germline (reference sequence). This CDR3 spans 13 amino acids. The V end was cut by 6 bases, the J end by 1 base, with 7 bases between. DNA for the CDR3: TGTGCCAGCAGGGGTCTAAGCAATCAGCCCCAGCATTTT. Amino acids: CASRGLSNQPQHF.

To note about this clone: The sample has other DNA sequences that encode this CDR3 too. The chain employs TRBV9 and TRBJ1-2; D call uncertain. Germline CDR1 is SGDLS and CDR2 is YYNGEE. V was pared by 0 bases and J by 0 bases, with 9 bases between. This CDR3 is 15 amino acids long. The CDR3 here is CASSVASGPNYGYTF. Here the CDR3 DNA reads TGTGCCAGCAGCGTAGCCTCTGGGCCTAACTATGGCTACACCTTC.

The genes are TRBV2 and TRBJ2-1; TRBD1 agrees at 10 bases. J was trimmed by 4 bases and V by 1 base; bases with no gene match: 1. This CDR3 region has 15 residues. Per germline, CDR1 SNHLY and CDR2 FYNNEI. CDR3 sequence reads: CASSEGDRGYNEQFF. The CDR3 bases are TGTGCCAGCAGTGAAGGGGACAGGGGATACAATGAGCAGTTCTTC.

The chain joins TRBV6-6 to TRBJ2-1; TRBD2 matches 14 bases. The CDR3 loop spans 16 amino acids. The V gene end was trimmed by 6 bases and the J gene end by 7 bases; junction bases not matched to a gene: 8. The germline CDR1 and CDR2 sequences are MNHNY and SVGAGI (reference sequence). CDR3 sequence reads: CASRGLAGEYGNEQFF. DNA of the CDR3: TGTGCCAGCAGGGGACTAGCGGGGGAGTACGGGAATGAGCAGTTCTTC.

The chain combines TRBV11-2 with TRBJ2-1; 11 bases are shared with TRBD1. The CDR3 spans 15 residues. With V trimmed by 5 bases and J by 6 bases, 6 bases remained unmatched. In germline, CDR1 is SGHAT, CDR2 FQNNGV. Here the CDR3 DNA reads TGTGCCAGCAGCCAGGGACAGGGGGAGCCCAATGAGCAGTTCTTC. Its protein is CASSQGQGEPNEQFF.